Here is one T cell receptor (beta chain) with its context. In this sample, this clone turned up a few times. Its antigen is still unknown. No clone much larger than this one lies a single base away; base qualities are absent. The sample is drawn from a study of CD8+ T cells in alopecia areata (dated by TCRdb to the late 2010s). For the wider study: The treated patients, all with moderate-to-severe alopecia areata, were enrolled in an open-label pilot trial of oral tofacitinib given at 5 to 10 mg twice daily. Patients received tofacitinib for 6 to 18 months and were then followed off drug for 6 months to check for delayed response and recurrence. For the treated patients, the SALT score, which quantifies what percentage of scalp surface area is affected, served as the measure of disease severity. High-throughput TCRbeta sequencing was used to examine T cell clonal expansion in alopecia areata in both the C3H/HeJ mouse model and human patients. Human TCRbeta sequencing covered scalp tissue and sorted CD4+ and CD8+ peripheral blood T cells from patchy and totalis/universalis alopecia areata patients and healthy controls. Patients on tofacitinib were biopsied at baseline and after 4 and 24 weeks of treatment, and several of the patients also had a later scalp biopsy. Clonality in the scalp was compared among normal scalp (n=4), patchy alopecia areata scalp (n=8), and alopecia totalis/universalis scalp (n=8). The RNA source kit depended on sample type: the PAXgene miRNA kit for fixed scalp, the miRNeasy kit for PBMCs, and the RNeasy kit for mouse skin. TCRbeta CDR3 regions were amplified by immunoSEQ multiplex PCR with 35 Vbeta forward and 13 Jbeta reverse primers.

Study-level results and caveats: Shared TCR sequences between patients were less evident than in mice, which may be partly attributable to HLA diversity in the patient population. Scalp TCR repertoire analysis is complicated because resident alphabeta T cells in normal human skin are also sequenced, whereas mouse skin is dominated by gammadelta T cells. Scalp clonality and the number of expanded CD8+ clones among the top 100 scalp clones were significantly decreased by tofacitinib. Because the treated cohort was small and had just a single nonresponder, larger studies are needed to establish links between baseline CD8+ expansion and response. Lesional scalp, especially in alopecia totalis/universalis, showed higher clonality and more expanded CD8+ clones than normal scalp, suggesting antigenic drive. During tofacitinib treatment, many expanded lesional clones remained in scalp and blood, and this persistence may partly explain relapse after treatment is stopped.

CDR1 and CDR2, per the germline V gene, are LGHNA and YNFKEQ. V is reduced by 0 bases and J by 4 bases, leaving a spacing of 24 bases between them. The CDR3 sequence holds 19 residues, the cysteine and phenylalanine included. The sequence is cut down to CDR3 DNA, 57 bases in frame from base 1. Libraries were made using the immunoSEQ multiplex PCR assay. For TCR sequencing, RNA was extracted from every sample and reverse transcribed into cDNA to serve as template. First-strand cDNA was synthesized using SuperScript III with a 2:1 mix of oligo-dT and random hexamers. A synthetic immune receptor repertoire was used to assess amplification bias, and residual bias was removed computationally. Per the original workflow: Raw reads were preprocessed for error removal, and CDR3 was defined according to IMGT conventions as running from the conserved cysteine to phenylalanine. Clonality was calculated as 1 minus Shannon entropy normalized by log2 of the number of productive unique TCRs. Scalp TCRbeta sequences were cross-referenced with sorted blood CD4 and CD8 repertoires so that the CD4 or CD8 identity of scalp clones could be inferred. TCRdb's version of the immuneACCESS table is confined to in-frame rearrangements and falls short of the full clone set. An unresolved V gene accounts for under half of the shortfall where checked; the remainder is of unknown origin. V and J calls and clone size are copied from that table; D and trimming were computed from the DNA. Across this sample there are some 170,000 clones, with roughly 63% seen only once. Around 16% of the sample rests with the top ten.

The sample's treatment or condition label is to be understood as: oral pan-JAK inhibitor, 5-10 mg twice daily. From alopecia areata patients, peripheral blood was collected along with lesional scalp punch biopsies. PBMCs were separated by density centrifugation and stained for CD3, CD4 and CD8, after which CD4+ and CD8+ T cells were sorted on a FACSAria. This TCR came from a human donor with alopecia areata. The chain is made from TRBV4-2 and TRBJ2-5; the D segment is perhaps TRBD1 or TRBD2, each sharing 6 matched bases. Sequenced material: CD4+ T cells sorted from blood, taken at week 56, from a patient treated with tofacitinib. The CDR3 loop reads CASSQEPHLNRGRGETQYF. The DNA reads TGTGCCAGCAGCCAAGAGCCCCACCTGAACCGGGGGCGGGGAGAGACCCAGTACTTC.